These 24 T cell receptor beta chains originate from one sample sequenced in a study of blood T cell repertoires in COVID-19. Profiled with immunoSEQ multiplex PCR; TCRdb holds only in-frame clones, not every one. Among some 290,000 clones, about 88% were seen once, and the ten largest hold around 3.6%. The sequenced sample was peripheral blood. The receptor source for this set is a man younger than 35 with active or convalescent COVID-19.

The chain links TRBV2 to TRBJ1-2, with unresolved D. The CDR3 has 12 residues. In germline, CDR1 is SNHLY, CDR2 FYNNEI. Trimming took off 2 bases at V and 4 bases at J, with 5 bases between the two ends. As DNA, the CDR3 is TGTGCCAGCAGTGAAAGAGGCTATGGCTACACCTTC. Amino acids: CASSERGYGYTF.

The chain links TRBV6-5 to TRBJ2-7, with D possibly being TRBD2 (5 bases). CDR1 and CDR2 (germline): MNHEY, SVGAGI. The CDR3 sequence is 13 residues long. V was trimmed by 2 bases and J by 6 bases, leaving 11 bases between them. The CDR3: CASSYPNGGEQYF. As DNA, the CDR3 is TGTGCCAGCAGTTACCCCAACGGAGGCGAGCAGTACTTC.

V usage is TRBV27 and J usage is TRBJ1-2, with TRBD1 matching over 7 bases. The CDR3 runs 14 residues. Germline V gene sequence: CDR1 MNHEY, CDR2 SMNVEV (reference sequence). After removal of 5 bases from V and 9 bases from J, the junction contained 12 bases not matched to a gene. Here the CDR3 reads CASSPSQGRFSYTF. The DNA of the CDR3 is TGTGCCAGCAGTCCCTCACAGGGGCGCTTTAGCTACACCTTC.

The chain carries TRBV12-5 and TRBJ2-7, with 7 bases identical to TRBD1. V lost 4 bases to trimming and J lost 6 bases; unmatched junction nucleotides: 12. The CDR3 extends over 15 amino acids. CDR1 and CDR2 (germline): LGHNT, FRNRAP. For the CDR3, the DNA is TGTGCTAGTGGTTCGGGACAGCTGGCGCTGGGCGAGCAGTACTTC. It codes for CASGSGQLALGEQYF.

This clone was counted between two and nine times. The chain is built from TRBV20-1 and TRBJ2-3; D may be TRBD2 (5 bases). The CDR3 has 15 amino acids. CDR1 DFQATT and CDR2 SNEGSKA come from the germline V gene (reference sequence). Trimming cost V 3 bases and J 2 bases, with 15 bases left between them. The CDR3 nucleotides are TGCAGTGCTAGTTCAGGAGCGGATTACACAGATACGCAGTATTTT. Its protein is CSASSGADYTDTQYF.

The genes are TRBV10-3 and TRBJ1-4, with 7 bases that match TRBD1. The V segment lost 5 bases and the J segment 8 bases; nucleotides outside the gene matches: 2. Germline-derived CDR1 and CDR2 are ENHRY and SYGVKD. The CDR3 extends over 12 amino acids. The CDR3 loop reads CAISWDSEKLFF. The CDR3 DNA reads TGTGCCATCAGTTGGGACAGCGAAAAACTGTTTTTT.

The chain combines TRBV27 with TRBJ2-7; D possibly corresponds to TRBD2 (6 bases). Germline CDR1 is MNHEY and CDR2 is SMNVEV (reference sequence). This CDR3 has 16 residues. V was shortened by 6 bases and J by 2 bases, with 20 bases between the two germline ends. The DNA of the CDR3 is TGTGCCAGCAGACCTAGTGGACCTGCGGGAACCTACGAGCAGTACTTC. Its protein is CASRPSGPAGTYEQYF.

CDR3 nucleotides: TGTGCCAGCAGTTTCGGCGGGGGAACTTACGAGCAGTACTTC. It encodes CASSFGGGTYEQYF. The genes are TRBV6-5 and TRBJ2-7; TRBD2 agrees at 7 bases. Germline trimming cut 4 bases from V and 4 bases from J; bases unmatched to any gene: 7. Germline lookup yields CDR1 MNHEY and CDR2 SVGAGI. This CDR3 is 14 amino acids long.

This sequence joins TRBV2 and TRBJ1-1, with 9 bases matching TRBD1. V shed 8 bases, J shed 1 base, and the junction held 11 bases outside the gene matches. The CDR3 contains 16 residues. CDR1 and CDR2 (germline): SNHLY, FYNNEI. The CDR3 DNA sequence: TGTGCCAGCCGGATCGGGACAGGGCGAGGGAACACTGAAGCTTTCTTT. It translates to CASRIGTGRGNTEAFF.

This clone was recorded a few times. This chain joins TRBV7-3 and TRBJ2-7; TRBD1 aligns across 10 bases. The V gene end was trimmed by 6 bases and the J gene end by 2 bases; junction bases not matched to a gene: 7. Germline CDR1 is SGHTA and CDR2 is FQGTGA. This CDR3 has 15 amino acids. CDR3 protein: CASSPDGTGAYEQYF. CDR3 nucleotides: TGTGCCAGCAGTCCCGACGGGACAGGGGCCTACGAGCAGTACTTC. Full variable domain (rest looked up from reference TRBV7-3 and TRBJ2-7): GAGVSQTPSNKVTEKGKYVELRCDPISGHTALYWYRQSLGQGPEFLIYFQGTGAADDSGLPNDRFFAVRPEGSVSTLKIQRTERGDSAVYLCASSPDGTGAYEQYFGPGTRLTVT.

The chain employs TRBV7-9 and TRBJ2-5; D remains unclear. The CDR3 is made up of 13 amino acids. CDR1 and CDR2 (germline): SEHNR, FQNEAQ (reference sequence). Trimming pared 5 bases from V and 4 bases from J, leaving 11 bases between. The CDR3 nucleotides read TGTGCCAGCAGCCTACTTTTTGGAGAGACCCAGTACTTC. As protein: CASSLLFGETQYF.

The gene calls are TRBV28 and TRBJ1-6, with 7 positions matching TRBD1. The CDR3 spans 14 residues. The V gene end was trimmed by 6 bases and the J gene end by 9 bases; junction bases not matched to a gene: 8. Germline assignment: CDR1 MDHEN and CDR2 SYDVKM. The CDR3 DNA reads TGTGCCAGCAGGCTAGGGGGCTCTAGTTCACCCCTCCACTTT. Translating gives CASRLGGSSSPLHF.

This chain links TRBV5-1 with TRBJ1-4, with D perhaps TRBD1 (6 bases). V gave up 0 bases and J gave up 8 bases, with 14 bases separating them. The CDR3 runs to 15 residues. Germline CDR1 and CDR2: SGHRS and YFSETQ. The CDR3 loop is CASSLVPGASEKLFF. In DNA, the CDR3 is TGCGCCAGCAGCTTGGTTCCAGGGGCATCCGAAAAACTGTTTTTT.

The genes are TRBV4-3 and TRBJ2-7; 11 positions match TRBD2. This CDR3 has 15 amino acids. Germline loops: CDR1 LGHNA, CDR2 YSLEER. J gave up 4 bases and V 1 base, and 3 bases lay outside the gene matches. For the CDR3, the DNA is TGCGCCAGCAGCCAAGGACTAGCGGGGATATACGAGCAGTACTTC. Translated: CASSQGLAGIYEQYF.

There are a few counts of this clone. DNA for the CDR3: TGTGCCAGCAGTTTAATCTCAGATACGCAGTATTTT. This encodes CASSLISDTQYF. V is TRBV12-3 or TRBV12-4 and J is TRBJ2-3; D remains unclear. CDR3 size: 12 residues. Trimming took off 2 bases at V and 4 bases at J, with 4 bases between the two ends.

This chain links TRBV9 with TRBJ2-1; 11 bases map to TRBD2. There are 15 residues in the CDR3. Germline trimming cut 0 bases from V and 8 bases from J; bases unmatched to any gene: 4. Germline-derived CDR1 and CDR2 are SGDLS and YYNGEE. This CDR3 is CASSVGASGRHEQFF. CDR3 DNA sequence: TGTGCCAGCAGCGTAGGGGCTAGCGGGAGGCATGAGCAGTTCTTC.

The chain employs TRBV2 and TRBJ2-1, with TRBD2 matching 13 bases. The CDR3 has 19 amino acids. The junction had 23 bases not matched to a gene; V was cut back by 9 bases and J by 9 bases. The germline V gene has CDR1 SNHLY and CDR2 FYNNEI. CDR3 coding DNA: TGTGCCAGGGGCGATATCCACTTAAGGACTAGCGGGGGAGTAGGTGAGCAGTTCTTC. Translating it yields CARGDIHLRTSGGVGEQFF.

This clone has a single count. The chain uses TRBV2 and TRBJ1-5; D possibly corresponds to TRBD1 (5 bases). This CDR3 is 15 amino acids long. Trimming cost V 2 bases and J 6 bases, with 14 bases left between them. Looked up from germline, CDR1 is SNHLY and CDR2 is FYNNEI. The CDR3 sequence is CASSEIQGFVQPQHF. The CDR3 DNA sequence: TGTGCCAGCAGTGAAATTCAGGGATTTGTTCAGCCCCAGCATTTT.

V is TRBV6-6 and J is TRBJ2-1; D unclear. The germline CDR1 and CDR2 sequences are MNHNY and SVGAGI (reference sequence). V gave up 8 bases and J gave up 8 bases, with 4 bases separating them. This CDR3 has 9 residues. The CDR3 sequence is CASGDEQFF. For the CDR3, the DNA is TGTGCCAGCGGAGATGAGCAGTTCTTC.

This clone has a single count. The chain has TRBV12-3 or TRBV12-4 and TRBJ1-2, with a tentative D call TRBD1 (6 bases). Trimming cost V 5 bases and J 14 bases, with 15 bases left between them. The CDR3 loop spans 11 amino acids. As DNA, the CDR3 is TGTGCCAGCAGTCTCACGGACAGTCGGACCTTC. Protein sequence: CASSLTDSRTF.

The J gene is TRBJ2-7, the V gene TRBV5-1; 9 bases map to TRBD1. CDR3 size: 15 residues. The germline V gene encodes CDR1 SGHRS and CDR2 YFSETQ. V gave up 4 bases and J gave up 5 bases; unmatched junction bases: 10. CDR3 nucleotides: TGCGCCAGCAGCCCCCTGGACAGGGGCATAGACGAGCAGTACTTC. Protein: CASSPLDRGIDEQYF.

V usage is TRBV2 and J usage is TRBJ2-5, with TRBD2 matching over 8 bases. From germline, CDR1 is SNHLY and CDR2 FYNNEI. Trimming cost V 2 bases and J 0 bases; bases outside gene matches: 8. This CDR3 comprises 17 residues. The CDR3 sequence is CASSERGGGGNQETQYF. DNA of the CDR3: TGTGCCAGCAGTGAAAGGGGAGGCGGGGGGAACCAAGAGACCCAGTACTTC. The full variable domain, its missing parts supplied by reference TRBV2 and TRBJ2-5, is EPEVTQTPSHQVTQMGQEVILRCVPISNHLYFYWYRQILGQKVEFLVSFYNNEISEKSEIFDDQFSVERPDGSNFTLKIRSTKLEDSAMYFCASSERGGGGNQETQYFGPGTRLLVL.

J is TRBJ1-2 and V is TRBV30, with TRBD1 as a possible D gene (6 bases). Looked up from germline, CDR1 is GTSNPN and CDR2 is SVGIG (reference sequence). The CDR3 has 17 amino acids. Deletions cut 4 bases from V and 4 bases from J, with 25 bases between. The CDR3 region has the DNA TGTGCCTGGACCTACGGACAGTTCGTTCAGTACGGCTATGGCTACACCTTC. Protein: CAWTYGQFVQYGYGYTF.

J is TRBJ1-2 and V is TRBV7-9, with no clear D. This CDR3 spans 12 amino acids. Trimming cost V 3 bases and J 6 bases, with 8 bases left between them. Per germline, CDR1 SEHNR and CDR2 FQNEAQ (reference sequence). In DNA, the CDR3 is TGTGCCAGCAGCTTTACCGGGGATGGCTACACCTTC. Translated, it gives CASSFTGDGYTF.